These 5 T cell receptor beta chains were all obtained from the same sample, sequenced in a study of T cell clonotyping in hematopoietic cell transplantation. Using immunoSEQ multiplex PCR, the repertoire was profiled, and TCRdb retains in-frame clones only, with some absent. Of tens of thousands of clones in the sample, 85% were seen once. Time point noted: recipient sample about 28 days before transplant, after cytoreduction. This specimen was peripheral blood mononuclear cells, taken before stem cell transplant. The receptors derive from a man in his sixties with acute myeloid leukemia. Some clones in this sample may be carry-over from other donors' samples.

This chain connects TRBV29-1 to TRBJ1-4; D is perhaps TRBD1 (6 bases). This CDR3 contains 11 residues. Germline lookup yields CDR1 SQVTM and CDR2 ANQGSEA. Here the CDR3 reads CGGGASEKLFF. The CDR3, as DNA: TGCGGAGGGGGGGCCTCGGAAAAACTGTTTTTT.

This chain connects TRBV9 to TRBJ1-2; D gene uncertain. Per the germline V gene, CDR1 is SGDLS and CDR2 is YYNGEE. This CDR3 comprises 13 residues. Trimming pared 3 bases from V and 8 bases from J, leaving 14 bases between. CDR3 bases: TGTGCCAGCAGCGAGCGGGTCGACTCGGGCTACACCTTC. Encoded protein: CASSERVDSGYTF.

This clone was seen only once. This chain joins TRBV29-1 and TRBJ2-3, with 8 bases fitting TRBD1. CDR1 is SQVTM, CDR2 ANQGSEA, per germline. This CDR3 is 12 amino acids long. The V gene end was trimmed by 3 bases and the J gene end by 4 bases; junction bases not matched to a gene: 0. This chain's CDR3 is CSVDRGPDTQYF. CDR3 bases: TGCAGCGTTGACAGGGGGCCAGATACGCAGTATTTT.

This clone turned up a few times. The chain employs TRBV30 and TRBJ1-1, with D unresolved. Trimming pared 3 bases from V and 8 bases from J, leaving 13 bases between. The germline gives CDR1 GTSNPN, CDR2 SVGIG (reference sequence). CDR3 length: 12 residues. Here the CDR3 DNA reads TGTGCCTGGAGCACAAGCCTAGGAGAAGCTTTCTTT. Translated: CAWSTSLGEAFF.

The chain uses TRBV6-5 and TRBJ1-5; D unclear. The CDR3 runs to 16 residues. The V end was cut by 4 bases, the J end by 2 bases, with 15 bases between. CDR1 and CDR2 (germline): MNHEY, SVGAGI. The CDR3 DNA follows: TGTGCCAGCAGTTCGAACCGGGTGAATGGCAATCAGCCCCAGCATTTT. Its translation: CASSSNRVNGNQPQHF.